This is a list of T cell receptor beta chains from one sample in a study of shared clonotypes between healthy human individuals. The repertoire was sequenced with immunoSEQ multiplex PCR; TCRdb's copy has only in-frame clones and lacks some. The repertoire consists of 2 million or so clones, with about 95% occurring once and the leading ten covering around 1.1%. Input material: naive CD8+ T cells sorted from blood. The source of these receptors is a man aged 18 to 35 in good health. CDR3s include the opening cysteine and the closing phenylalanine or tryptophan. D genes are given only for firm matches. For some rows the clone size is stated as once, few or many, or as a class when expanded; others skip it.

d_gene	abundance	j_gene	v_gene	len	CDR3aa	CDR3nt
TRBD1	once	TRBJ2-5	TRBV5-1	15	CASSWMGQAEETQYF	TGCGCCAGCAGCTGGATGGGACAGGCCGAAGAGACCCAGTACTTC
TRBD2	-	TRBJ2-7	TRBV6-6	14	CASKLAGSAYEQYF	TGTGCCAGCAAACTAGCGGGGTCCGCCTACGAGCAGTACTTC
-	-	TRBJ2-1	TRBV5-8	14	CASSFYQPVNEQFF	TGTGCCAGCAGCTTCTACCAGCCTGTCAATGAGCAGTTCTTC
-	-	TRBJ1-1	TRBV15	13	CATGAGMNTEAFF	TGTGCCACCGGCGCGGGCATGAACACTGAAGCTTTCTTT
-	-	TRBJ2-3	TRBV7-6	15	CASSLEGFVTDTQYF	TGTGCCAGCAGCTTAGAGGGTTTCGTTACAGATACGCAGTATTTT
-	-	TRBJ2-3	TRBV9	15	CASSVGGLGTDTQYF	TGTGCCAGCAGCGTAGGCGGACTGGGCACAGATACGCAGTATTTT
-	-	TRBJ2-7	TRBV21-1	12	CAGDRSSYEQYF	TGTGCCGGGGACAGATCCTCCTACGAGCAGTACTTC
-	-	TRBJ1-1	TRBV4-3	14	CASSQVAVNTEAFF	TGCGCCAGCAGCCAAGTGGCAGTGAACACTGAAGCTTTCTTT
-	-	TRBJ1-1	TRBV5-6	12	CASSFMDTEAFF	TGTGCCAGCAGCTTCATGGACACTGAAGCTTTCTTT
-	-	TRBJ2-3	TRBV11-2	17	CASSLNLAGLLADTQYF	TGTGCCAGCAGCTTAAATCTGGCAGGACTCCTCGCAGATACGCAGTATTTT
-	-	TRBJ1-5	TRBV6-6	13	CASSYSWQDNQHF	TGTGCCAGCAGTTACTCCTGGCAGGACAACCAGCATTTT
TRBD2	-	TRBJ2-2	TRBV2	17	CASSERVTSGSVGELFF	TGTGCCAGCAGTGAGAGGGTGACTAGCGGGAGTGTCGGGGAGCTGTTTTTT
-	-	TRBJ1-3	TRBV10-3	18	CAISEPRDNPISGNTIYF	TGTGCCATCAGTGAGCCGCGGGACAACCCTATCTCTGGAAACACCATATATTTT